Listed below are T cell receptor beta chains from one sample, sequenced in a study of early T cells in non-severe SARS-CoV-2 infection. TCRdb reanalysed the 5' RACE reads using MiXCR and keeps one entry per CDR3 protein. The sample includes roughly 120,000 distinct CDR3 sequences, more than 13% seen only once; the top ten take 21%. Sequenced: whole blood. These receptor sequences come from an adult who was a healthcare worker with PCR-confirmed SARS-CoV-2 infection or an uninfected control (not recorded which). CDR3s include the opening cysteine and the closing phenylalanine or tryptophan. The D gene is left open where the match is weak. The size of a clone is reported for some rows only, either as once, few or many, or as a class for expanded clones.

clone size	CDR3 length	V gene	D gene	J gene	CDR3 DNA	CDR3 protein
NA	14	TRBV20-1	NA	TRBJ2-7	TGCAGTGCTAGGAGGGGCCAGAATTCCCGCGAGCAGTACTTC	CSARRGQNSREQYF
few	14	TRBV20-1	TRBD1	TRBJ1-1	TGCAGTGCTGGAGAGGGGGCCAGGTACACTGAAGCTTTCTTT	CSAGEGARYTEAFF
many	15	TRBV5-4	TRBD2	TRBJ2-5	TGTGCCAGCAGCCCGAGCGGGGGGGTCAGAGAGACCCAGTACTTC	CASSPSGGVRETQYF
few	15	TRBV5-1	NA	TRBJ1-1	TGCGCCAGCAGCTTGCTGGGGACGGGAAGACCTGAAGCTTTCTTT	CASSLLGTGRPEAFF
few	13	TRBV12-3/TRBV12-4	TRBD1	TRBJ1-5	TGTGCCAGCAGCGCAGGGGGTAGTCAGCCCCAGCATTTT	CASSAGGSQPQHF
once	14	TRBV13	NA	TRBJ2-7	TGTGCCAGCCGGCGAATAGGCCAGAATTACGAGCAGTACTTC	CASRRIGQNYEQYF
few	19	TRBV5-1	TRBD2	TRBJ2-1	TGCGCCAGCAGCTACCCCCCGGGACTAGCGGGGGGGCCGGACAATGAGCAGTTCTTC	CASSYPPGLAGGPDNEQFF
NA	13	TRBV20-1	NA	TRBJ1-4	TGCAGTGCTATGAGTGGTACCCGGGAAAAACTGTTTTTT	CSAMSGTREKLFF
NA	12	TRBV11-2	NA	TRBJ2-3	TGTGCCAGCAGCTTAGAAGGGCCGACGCAGTATTTT	CASSLEGPTQYF
NA	14	TRBV7-2	NA	TRBJ2-7	TGTGCCAGCGCCCCCGGGGCCGGCACCTACGAGCAGTACTTC	CASAPGAGTYEQYF
NA	15	TRBV5-1	NA	TRBJ1-5	TGCGCCAGCAGCTCCCGGCTCAGGGTTGATCAGCCCCAGCATTTT	CASSSRLRVDQPQHF
NA	14	TRBV3-1	NA	TRBJ2-1	TGTGCCAGCAGCCAAGGGAAAGTTAACAATGAGCAGTTCTTC	CASSQGKVNNEQFF
few	12	TRBV7-9	NA	TRBJ2-7	TGTGCCAGCAGCCGTACTCGAGACGAGCAGTACTTC	CASSRTRDEQYF
NA	12	TRBV29-1	TRBD2	TRBJ2-5	TGCAGCGTCGCGGGGGGCCAAGAGACCCAGTACTTC	CSVAGGQETQYF
few	16	TRBV2	TRBD2	TRBJ2-2	TGTGCCAGCGGCAAGATGGGACTAGCGGAGGTCGGGGAGCTGTTTTTT	CASGKMGLAEVGELFF
NA	15	TRBV11-2	NA	TRBJ2-1	TGTGCCAGCAGCCCTTATGCCAGCGGCAACAATGAGCAGTTCTTC	CASSPYASGNNEQFF
NA	14	TRBV6-6	NA	TRBJ1-1	TGTGCCAGCAGTCTCGGGACCATGAACACTGAAGCTTTCTTT	CASSLGTMNTEAFF
NA	15	TRBV5-1	TRBD2	TRBJ2-3	TGCGCCAGCACCCCTAGCGGGGACCACACAGATACGCAGTATTTT	CASTPSGDHTDTQYF
NA	16	TRBV12-3/TRBV12-4	NA	TRBJ1-6	TGTGCCAGCAGATCCGCCGGGACTTTAAGAACCTCACCCCTCCACTTT	CASRSAGTLRTSPLHF
NA	14	TRBV7-2	NA	TRBJ1-6	TGTGCCAGCAGCCTATCGACCCCTATATCACCCCTCCACTTT	CASSLSTPISPLHF
few	14	TRBV7-9	NA	TRBJ1-5	TGTGCCAGCAGCGGGGAGTATAGCAATCAGCCCCAGCATTTT	CASSGEYSNQPQHF
few	12	TRBV29-1	TRBD2	TRBJ2-3	TGCAGCGCAGCCCTAGCGGCAGATACGCAGTATTTT	CSAALAADTQYF
few	16	TRBV4-1	TRBD1	TRBJ2-2	TGCGCCAGCAGCCAACAGGGGGCTGCGAACACCGGGGAGCTGTTTTTT	CASSQQGAANTGELFF
many	18	TRBV3-1	NA	TRBJ1-1	TGTGCCAGCAGCCCACTGACCGCGCTTACGGGGCTGAACACTGAAGCTTTCTTT	CASSPLTALTGLNTEAFF
few	13	TRBV5-1	NA	TRBJ2-2	TGCGCCAGCAGCTTGGTAGAGACCGGGGAGCTGTTTTTT	CASSLVETGELFF
NA	15	TRBV7-9	NA	TRBJ2-3	TGTGCCAGCAGCTTCATCAGCGGGTCTGGAGATACGCAGTATTTT	CASSFISGSGDTQYF
NA	14	TRBV5-1	NA	TRBJ2-5	TGCGCCAGCAGCCCCCAAACTCGAGGGGAGACCCAGTACTTC	CASSPQTRGETQYF
NA	15	TRBV5-1	NA	TRBJ2-1	TGCGCCAGCAGCTTGGACTGGAGCTCCTACAATGAGCAGTTCTTC	CASSLDWSSYNEQFF
few	13	TRBV12-3/TRBV12-4	TRBD2	TRBJ2-1	TGTGCCAGCAGGAAGCGGGGGGCCAATGAGCAGTTCTTC	CASRKRGANEQFF
NA	14	TRBV10-1	TRBD1	TRBJ1-2	TGCGCCAGCAGTGGAGGACAGGGTGGTTTTGGCTACACCTTC	CASSGGQGGFGYTF